This T cell receptor beta chain was sequenced in a study of beta chain features in type 1 diabetes (dated by TCRdb to 2017 to 2018). At the level of the whole study: No differences in mean age, gender distribution, total cell number or subset yield were found between patients and healthy donors. Regulatory and stem cell-like memory subsets were isolated from only 8 patients and roughly 8 healthy donors, whereas naive and central memory subsets came from all 30 or so donors. The study compared the TCRB repertoires of sorted circulating CD4+ T cell subsets in recently diagnosed type 1 diabetes patients with those in matched healthy donors. A total of roughly 100 million sorted cells were examined across all samples, and a strong correlation was observed between cell number per subset and RNA yield. Study-wide findings and limitations: Naive, central memory and regulatory TCRB repertoires appeared more similar among patients than among healthy donors. Shorter templates might be favored by PCR, yet because patient and control samples were amplified and corrected together, any such skew would affect both groups equally. Because small numbers of individuals were included in the HLA sub-analyses, any influence of HLA type on TCRB rearrangement was left unresolved. In all four CD4+ subsets, TCRB CDR3 length was moderately but significantly shorter in type 1 diabetes patients. At VDJ recombination sites, patients with type 1 diabetes made fewer insertions and deleted more nucleotides, a pattern implying thymic rearrangement abnormalities. Sequencing cDNA rather than genomic DNA could over-represent highly expressing activated cells, although activation and CD3 levels did not differ between groups.

A single peripheral blood draw of about 116 mL on average was collected from each donor into heparinised tubes. A BD FACSAria II was used to sort naive, central memory, regulatory and stem cell-like memory CD4+ T cells with a panel that included CD45RO, CCR7, CD25, CD127, CD95 and CD27. Every sorted population had a purity above 98%. PBMCs were isolated immediately by Lymphoprep density gradient centrifugation and stained directly without culture. So that batch effects would be minimized, each experiment stained and sorted samples in pairs, pairing one healthy donor with one patient. All of the isolated RNA was reverse transcribed with the High Capacity cDNA Reverse Transcription Kit, so expressed TCRB transcripts were sequenced. Deep immunoSEQ sequencing was applied to naive, central memory and regulatory T cell samples, giving an average of roughly 3.5 million total reads per sample. Sorted cells were lysed in RLT buffer, and RNA was extracted using DNase-treated RNeasy Micro or Mini kits according to cell number. To prevent cross-contamination, every cell subset was processed on its own, while patient and healthy donor samples were processed together. Using the immunoSEQ multiplex PCR, TCRB sequences were amplified from cDNA into 87-bp fragments spanning the CDR3 region. The amplicons were sequenced using the Illumina HiSeq platform. Per the authors' processing: PCR bias was corrected computationally using synthetic template baselines, and reads within Hamming distance 2 were collapsed, with unmergeable singletons discarded. Reads were aligned against IMGT to assign V, D and J genes, CDR3 length and insertions or deletions at six rearrangement sites. Clonotype counts were normalized to sorted cell number within each subset before computing true diversity and Gini coefficients with the tcR R package. Repertoire sharing was quantified using the overlap coefficient calculated on TCRB nucleotide sequences. Out-of-frame TCRB sequences from naive cells were analyzed as a proxy for the pre-selection repertoire. TCRdb took this table from immuneACCESS and kept in-frame rearrangements with V and J called. Such tables lack part of the clones; where checked against another copy, unresolved V genes explain under half of the gap, and the rest is unexplained. That table gives V, J and clone size, and the DNA gave D and trimming. This sample gives about 280,000 clones in total; approximately 15% of them show up just once. The top ten hold roughly 0.015% of the sample.

About this clone: The specificity of this receptor is unknown. Base qualities were left out, and no much larger clone turns up one base away.

There are 15 amino acids in the CDR3, from cysteine to phenylalanine inclusive. Solely the CDR3 DNA is kept, with 45 bases framed from the first base. The germline V gene encodes CDR1 MGHDK and CDR2 SYGVNS. Cut back by 7 bases and 1 base, the V and J ends lie 15 bases apart. The source material was naive CD4+ T cells from blood. This sample's cell subset or site label indicates: true naive CD4+ T cells. The chain uses TRBV25-1 and TRBJ2-3; TRBD1 is a possible D gene, resting on 5 matching bases. The source of this sequence is a man between 18 and 35 years old with type 1 diabetes. The DNA sequence is TGTGCCAGCACCACAGAAGGGGCTCGCACAGATACGCAGTATTTT. This is translated as CASTTEGARTDTQYF.